These T cell receptor beta chains were read from a single sample in a study of CD4+ T cells in melanoma. Libraries were prepared by immunoSEQ multiplex PCR; TCRdb keeps only in-frame clonotypes and omits some of them. The data show around 110,000 clones, around 92% seen once. Sample: peripheral blood. Every receptor here comes from a human donor with melanoma. CDR3s include the opening cysteine and the closing phenylalanine or tryptophan. The D gene is left open where the match is weak. The listing skips clone size in some rows; elsewhere it reads once, few, many or a size class.

TRBV9,few,TRBJ2-2,.,CASSSRRNPGELFF,TGTGCCAGCAGCTCCCGGCGGAATCCCGGGGAGCTGTTTTTT
TRBV7-9,.,TRBJ1-2,.,CASSVGSGYTF,TGTGCCAGTAGTGTGGGATCTGGCTACACCTTC
TRBV30,.,TRBJ1-1,.,CAWRLWRRGNTEAFF,TGTGCCTGGAGACTGTGGAGGAGGGGAAACACTGAAGCTTTCTTT
TRBV28,many,TRBJ1-1,TRBD1,CATVPLPGTGGTEAFF,TGTGCCACCGTGCCTTTACCCGGGACAGGGGGCACTGAAGCTTTCTTT
TRBV5-6,.,TRBJ1-5,.,CASSLRGPGQPQHF,TGTGCCAGCAGCTTGCGGGGGCCGGGTCAGCCCCAGCATTTT
TRBV15,.,TRBJ2-7,.,CATKTSPSSYEQYF,TGTGCCACAAAAACTAGTCCAAGCTCCTACGAGCAGTACTTC
TRBV10-3,.,TRBJ2-2,.,CAISNRVPRTGELFF,TGTGCCATCAGTAACAGGGTCCCTCGCACCGGGGAGCTGTTTTTT
TRBV2,.,TRBJ2-7,.,CASSELRGPHEQYF,TGTGCCAGCAGTGAGCTTCGGGGCCCCCACGAGCAGTACTTC
TRBV27,.,TRBJ1-5,.,CASSFSDQPQHF,TGTGCCAGCAGTTTCAGTGATCAGCCCCAGCATTTT
TRBV9,once,TRBJ1-2,.,CASSVGGDYGYTF,TGTGCCAGCAGCGTAGGGGGTGACTATGGCTACACCTTC
TRBV5-5,.,TRBJ2-3,TRBD1,CASSLGTGLSTDTQYF,TGTGCCAGCAGCTTGGGGACAGGGTTGAGCACAGATACGCAGTATTTT
TRBV7-7,.,TRBJ2-3,.,CASSLLGGTDTQYF,TGTGCCAGCAGCCTCCTGGGCGGAACAGATACGCAGTATTTT
TRBV30,once,TRBJ1-6,.,CAWSPGGVGNSPLHF,TGTGCCTGGAGTCCCGGGGGTGTTGGGAATTCACCCCTCCACTTT
TRBV27,.,TRBJ2-2,TRBD2,CASRTGTSGSLGELFF,TGTGCCAGCAGAACAGGGACTAGCGGGAGTCTCGGGGAGCTGTTTTTT
TRBV6-6,.,TRBJ1-2,.,CASSWGSHYGYTF,TGTGCCAGCAGTTGGGGCAGTCACTATGGCTACACCTTC
TRBV28,.,TRBJ1-3,.,CASSFSEGMGGNTIYF,TGTGCCAGCAGTTTTTCGGAGGGGATGGGTGGAAACACCATATATTTT
TRBV11-2,.,TRBJ1-2,.,CASGDRGLSDYGYTF,TGTGCCAGCGGCGACCGGGGGCTTTCGGATTATGGCTACACCTTC
TRBV5-1,.,TRBJ1-2,.,CASSLSAAGYGYTF,TGCGCCAGCAGCTTGAGTGCAGCTGGCTATGGCTACACCTTC
TRBV7-2,.,TRBJ2-7,.,CASTFLGSNEQYF,TGTGCCAGCACCTTCCTCGGGAGTAACGAGCAGTACTTC
TRBV23-1,once,TRBJ2-3,.,CASSQSVRKGRTDTQYF,TGCGCCAGCAGTCAATCAGTTAGGAAGGGGCGCACAGATACGCAGTATTTT
TRBV7-2,.,TRBJ2-2,.,CASSFEGIPSRPGELFF,TGTGCCAGCAGCTTTGAAGGGATCCCCAGTCGTCCCGGGGAGCTGTTTTTT
TRBV5-1,.,TRBJ2-5,TRBD2,CASSLEPRASGRQETQYF,TGCGCCAGCAGCTTGGAACCCCGGGCTAGCGGGAGACAAGAGACCCAGTACTTC